Here is one T cell receptor (beta chain) with its context. Its specificity is unknown. This record belongs to a study of OX40 agonist ivuxolimab in advanced cancers. Study findings and constraints: The mean number of expanded clones was higher in CD8+ T cells than in CD4+.

Germline lookup yields CDR1 MNHEY and CDR2 SVGAGI. V lost 6 bases to trimming and J lost 4 bases; unmatched junction nucleotides: 8. The CDR3 totals 15 residues. Assay: immunoSEQ multiplex PCR; the TCRdb copy retains only in-frame clones and omits some. This table holds tens of thousands of clones, around 87% found once. This TCR was sampled from an adult with an advanced solid tumor such as melanoma, head and neck, liver or kidney cancer. This specimen was CD4+ or CD8+ T cells sorted from blood, taken in a trial of the OX40 agonist ivuxolimab. The V gene is TRBV6-5, the J gene TRBJ1-3; 8 nucleotides line up with TRBD1. CDR3 nucleotides: TGTGCCAGCAGACCTCCACAGGGGGTGGGAAACACCATATATTTT. This codes for CASRPPQGVGNTIYF.